Listed here are 13 T cell receptor beta chains from one sample, sequenced in a study of spatial heterogeneity in lung cancer (dated by TCRdb to the late 2010s). Their antigens remain unidentified. The sample's time point, from its label and the paper: sample taken at primary tumor resection. Library preparation used 5' RACE. Instrument on record: NextSeq 500. The raw public reads went through TCRdb reprocessing: fastp at Q25, MiXCR clone calling, in-frame beta chains kept. Rows matching on CDR3 protein sequence are summarized as one entry with the most common DNA and genes. This sample has around 820 distinct CDR3 sequences in its table, and 7.2% of those were observed once. Around 14% of the sample is held by the ten biggest clonotypes. Findings and caveats that apply to the study as a whole: The tumor nonsynonymous mutation count correlated with the number of expanded alpha and beta TCRs within the tumor.

Sequences were derived from lung tumor tissue, sampled at surgery. These TCRs come from a male donor with early-stage non-small cell lung cancer.

By share, this clonotype ranks as large. This chain connects TRBV12-3 or TRBV12-4 to TRBJ2-5; 9 nucleotides match TRBD1. Unmatched junction bases numbered 9, after V lost 1 base and J lost 3 bases. The length of the CDR3 is 17 residues. CDR3 loop: CASSLGYRGPEEETQYF. For the CDR3, the DNA is TGTGCCAGCAGTTTAGGTTACAGGGGGCCCGAGGAAGAGACCCAGTACTTC.

This clonotype is classed as large (0.1 to 1%). Here the CDR3 reads CASSRTKREQYF. The CDR3 region has the DNA TGTGCCAGCAGCCGCACCAAGAGGGAGCAGTACTTC. The chain couples TRBV3-1 to TRBJ2-7; D gene unclear. The V end was cut by 4 bases, the J end by 7 bases, with 11 bases between. Germline-derived CDR1 and CDR2 are LGHDT and YNNKEL (reference sequence). The CDR3 has 12 amino acids.

This clonotype is medium-sized (0.01 to 0.1%) by share. The chain has TRBV20-1 and TRBJ2-6, with TRBD1 as a possible D gene (5 bases). Between the trimmed V and J ends, which lost 5 bases and 9 bases, there was a span of 17 bases. The germline CDR1 and CDR2 sequences are DFQATT and SNEGSKA (reference sequence). The CDR3 covers 14 residues. The CDR3 sequence is CSAPPPTAGNVLTF. As DNA, the CDR3 is TGCAGTGCTCCTCCCCCGACAGCAGGCAACGTCCTGACTTTC.

This clonotype rates as large. The rearrangement uses TRBV20-1 and TRBJ2-5; TRBD1 aligns across 9 bases. J gave up 5 bases and V 7 bases, and 8 bases lay outside the gene matches. CDR1 is DFQATT and CDR2 is SNEGSKA in the germline V gene (reference sequence). CDR3 length equals 13 residues. The CDR3 is CSESDRGRETQYF. The CDR3 DNA sequence: TGCAGTGAATCGGACAGGGGTAGGGAGACCCAGTACTTC.

Sample share makes this clonotype medium-sized. The chain carries TRBV9 and TRBJ1-1; D ambiguous. Trimming left V 4 bases short and J 2 bases short, with 6 bases between. The CDR3 is 12 residues long. Germline loops: CDR1 SGDLS, CDR2 YYNGEE. CDR3 residues: CASSTTNTEAFF. DNA of the CDR3: TGTGCCAGCAGCACAACCAACACTGAAGCTTTCTTT.

This clonotype was recorded many times. The chain combines TRBV5-1 with TRBJ2-3; the match to TRBD2 covers 8 bases. CDR1 is SGHRS, CDR2 YFSETQ, per germline. The ends lost 4 bases at V and 6 bases at J; junction bases unmatched: 10. There are 15 residues in the CDR3. The CDR3 coding sequence is TGCGCCAGCAGCCTAGCAGCGGGAGTGGTCGATACGCAGTATTTT. It is translated as CASSLAAGVVDTQYF.

This clonotype has just a few counts. The gene calls are TRBV4-2 and TRBJ2-1; possible D gene TRBD2, 6 bases. Between the trimmed V and J ends, which lost 2 bases and 6 bases, there was a span of 20 bases. The V gene's germline CDR1 is LGHNA and CDR2 YNFKEQ. This CDR3 spans 17 amino acids. CDR3 nucleotide sequence: TGTGCCAGCAGCCAACATCCCGGGGCCGGGGGTATCAATGAGCAGTTCTTC. This encodes CASSQHPGAGGINEQFF.

Within the sample, this clonotype is large. The V gene is TRBV5-6, the J gene TRBJ2-5; 8 bases are shared with TRBD1. With 0 bases clipped from V and 5 bases from J, the junction kept 9 bases outside the gene matches. CDR1 is SGHDT and CDR2 is YYEEEE in the germline V gene. This CDR3 is 16 amino acids long. CDR3 residues: CASSLVQGAITETQYF. In DNA form, the CDR3 reads TGTGCCAGCAGCTTGGTTCAGGGGGCGATCACTGAGACCCAGTACTTC.

This clonotype is labeled medium-sized (0.01 to 0.1%). The V call is TRBV7-9, the J call TRBJ1-5; 7 bases line up with TRBD1. The germline gives CDR1 SEHNR, CDR2 FQNEAQ (reference sequence). The V segment lost 4 bases and the J segment 2 bases; nucleotides outside the gene matches: 5. The CDR3 has 15 residues. CDR3 sequence reads: CASSSTGSGNQPQHF. Here the CDR3 DNA reads TGTGCCAGCAGCTCGACAGGGTCAGGCAATCAGCCCCAGCATTTT.

This clonotype counts as hyperexpanded. This rearrangement joins TRBV7-8 to TRBJ1-2; TRBD1 is a possible D gene (6 bases). The V end lost 2 bases, the J end lost 7 bases, and 20 bases lay between the germline ends. CDR1 is SGHVS, CDR2 FQNEAQ, per germline. This CDR3 comprises 16 residues. The CDR3 loop reads CASSLNLQGGLGGYTF. The CDR3 coding sequence is TGTGCCAGCAGCTTAAACCTCCAAGGGGGTTTGGGTGGCTACACCTTC.

Relative to its sample, this clonotype is large. The chain has TRBV30 and TRBJ2-7, with 7 nucleotides matching TRBD1. V lost 2 bases to trimming and J lost 1 base; unmatched junction nucleotides: 5. Looked up from germline, CDR1 is GTSNPN and CDR2 is SVGIG (reference sequence). This CDR3 is 14 amino acids long. CDR3 bases: TGTGCCTGGAGTACCCGGACAGGTTCCTACGAGCAGTACTTC. It yields the protein CAWSTRTGSYEQYF.

This clonotype rates as large. This chain links TRBV7-9 with TRBJ1-6, with a weak D call TRBD1 (6 bases). The CDR3 is made up of 14 amino acids. With 7 bases removed from V and 10 bases from J, the gap between germline ends came to 17 bases. Germline-derived CDR1 and CDR2 are SEHNR and FQNEAQ (reference sequence). DNA for the CDR3: TGTGCCAGCACCGACGACAGGTCTGGGTCACCCCTCCACTTT. Protein: CASTDDRSGSPLHF.

This clonotype showed up just a few times. The conserved final phenylalanine or tryptophan is absent from the CDR3, which likely points to a read error. This chain uses TRBV3-1 with TRBJ2-1; 11 bases fit TRBD2. The CDR3 length is 15 residues. Germline trimming cut 6 bases from V and 3 bases from J; bases unmatched to any gene: 4. CDR1 is LGHDT, CDR2 YNNKEL, per germline (reference sequence). Here the CDR3 DNA reads TGTGCCAGCAGACCCGGGACTAGCGGCTACAATGAGCAGTTCCTC. This translates into CASRPGTSGYNEQFL.